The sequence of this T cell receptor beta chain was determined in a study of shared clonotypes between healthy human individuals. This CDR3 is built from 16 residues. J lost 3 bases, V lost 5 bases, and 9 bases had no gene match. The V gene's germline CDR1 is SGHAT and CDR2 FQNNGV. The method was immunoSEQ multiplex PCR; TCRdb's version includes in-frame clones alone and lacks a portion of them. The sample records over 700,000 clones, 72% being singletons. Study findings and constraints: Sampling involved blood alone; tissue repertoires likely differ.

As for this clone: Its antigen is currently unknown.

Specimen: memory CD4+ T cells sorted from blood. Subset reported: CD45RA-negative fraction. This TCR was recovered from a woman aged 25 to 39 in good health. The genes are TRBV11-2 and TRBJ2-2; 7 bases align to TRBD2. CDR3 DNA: TGTGCCAGCAGCCGCATCGCTCTAGCGGACACCGGGGAGCTGTTTTTT. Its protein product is CASSRIALADTGELFF.